Following are 3 T cell receptor beta chains from one sample sequenced in a study of robustness of blood B and T cell sequencing (dated 2018 in TCRdb). The library was generated by PCR. The listed sequencing device is Illumina MiSeq. cDNA was made using SMARTScribe reverse transcriptase and a 5' template-switch oligo that added a universal priming site. Each cDNA molecule was tagged by a 12-nucleotide random unique molecular identifier (UMI) carried on the template-switch oligo. The public sequencing data were trimmed at Q25 with fastp and processed into clonotypes with MiXCR by TCRdb, which kept only in-frame beta chains. Rows are unified per CDR3 protein, each entry keeping the most common DNA and genes. Present in this sample are 850 to 900 distinct CDR3 sequences, about 80% of which were seen just once. The ten largest make up approximately 39% of the sample. mRNA, which captures expressed receptors, was used instead of genomic DNA for quantification of TCRbeta repertoires.

The sequenced sample consisted of peripheral blood. These receptors all come from a human donor in good health.

There are a few counts of this clonotype. V is TRBV30 and J is TRBJ1-2; TRBD1 aligns across 8 bases. The CDR3 consists of 13 residues. With 3 bases clipped from V and 8 bases from J, the junction kept 8 bases outside the gene matches. Germline CDR1 reads GTSNPN; CDR2 reads SVGIG (reference sequence). The DNA of the CDR3 is TGTGCCTGGAGCGCGACAGGGGTCAGGGGCTACACCTTC. It is translated as CAWSATGVRGYTF. The complete variable domain, with remaining parts taken from reference TRBV30 and TRBJ1-2, reads SQTIHQWPATLVQPVGSPLSLECTVEGTSNPNLYWYRQAAGRGLQLLFYSVGIGQISSEVPQNLSASRPQDRQFILSSKKLLLSDSGFYLCAWSATGVRGYTFGSGTRLTVV.

The chain links TRBV11-3 to TRBJ2-1; D may be TRBD2 (6 bases). Trimming shortened V by 5 bases and J by 9 bases, and 23 bases separated the two germline ends. The CDR3 consists of 16 residues. Germline values: CDR1 SGHNT, CDR2 YENEEA. CDR3 protein: CASSPGLNGIISEQFF. The CDR3 DNA reads as TGTGCCAGCAGCCCGGGACTTAATGGGATCATCAGTGAGCAGTTCTTC.

This clonotype was recorded only once. The J gene is TRBJ2-1, the V gene TRBV5-1, with D possibly called TRBD1 or TRBD2 (5 bases each). The CDR3 extends over 15 amino acids. Germline V gives CDR1 SGHRS, CDR2 YFSETQ. V was trimmed by 4 bases and J by 1 base, leaving 12 bases between them. CDR3 nucleotide sequence: TGCGCCAGCAGCCATGGGGGAATTTCCTACAATGAGCAGTTCTTC. Amino acid sequence: CASSHGGISYNEQFF.